This T cell receptor beta chain derives from a study of CD39 and CD103 CD8 tumor-infiltrating T cells (dated by TCRdb to between 2018 and 2020). Study-level background: The repertoire comparisons shown came from four patients: one with an HPV-positive HNSCC, one with an HPV-negative HNSCC, one with ovarian cancer and one with melanoma. Deep sequencing of TCRbeta CDR3 was used to compare the repertoires of CD8 TIL subsets, defined by CD103 and CD39, against those of peripheral memory CD8 T cells. What the study reported, not specific to this receptor: Clonotypes from DN TILs largely overlapped with peripheral memory CD8 repertoires, while clonotypes from DP TILs were only rarely found in blood or uninvolved lymph node. Compared with DN and SP CD8 TILs and with blood memory CD8 T cells, DP CD8 TILs appeared more oligoclonal, with the top 30 clonotypes covering about 55-90%.

Turning to this clone: It has no known antigen specificity. Per-nucleotide qualities are absent, and no much larger clonotype sits a single base away.

From 10,000 to 100,000 sorted cells per subset, genomic DNA was extracted using the DNeasy Blood and Tissue Kit. The immunoSEQ service sequenced and mapped the TCRbeta V-J or V-D-J regions, with each sample reaching coverage above 9x. In the paper's pipeline: The analysis included only productive rearrangements exported from the immunoSEQ Analyzer platform, and clonality was assessed using the 500 most abundant clones. The Morisita-Horn similarity index and the Jaccard index were used to quantify repertoire overlap between populations. Morisita-Horn similarity between CD8 T-cell subset TCR repertoires was measured in a handful of cancer patients. Not all clones reach the TCRdb copy of this immuneACCESS table, which keeps in-frame sequences only. Checked studies attribute under half of the gap to unresolved V genes and leave the rest unexplained. The V and J calls and clone size were taken over from that table, and D and trimming were inferred from the DNA. This sample has roughly 15,000 clones in its table, and 80% to 95% of those were observed once. Approximately 4.5% of the sample rests with the top ten.

At the time samples were collected, the patients were not on therapy, although their prior treatments varied from chemotherapy, radiotherapy, surgery and immunotherapy to none at all. After thawing, cells were enriched for T lymphocytes using a negative-selection kit, with EpCAM beads added for tumor-infiltrating lymphocytes. Memory CD8 T cells were sorted as CD8+CD4-CD45RA- cells irrespective of CCR7 expression. Peripheral blood mononuclear cells were isolated by Ficoll-Paque PLUS gradient and cryopreserved before analysis. Populations were sorted on a FACSAria II to approximately 99% purity, and the cell pellets were frozen for TCR sequencing without being cultured. V was cut back by 3 bases and J by 3 bases, leaving a gap of 11 bases between them. The germline V gene yields KGHSH for CDR1 and LQKENI for CDR2. CDR3 length: 14 amino acids, cysteine to phenylalanine. Only CDR3 DNA remains: 42 bases, in frame from the first base.

The rearranged segments are TRBV18 and TRBJ1-1, with no confidently assigned D gene. The receptor was isolated from a human donor with head and neck squamous cell carcinoma. What was sequenced was CD8+ T cells sorted from blood. The cell subset or site label for this specimen denotes: total memory CD8 T cells (CD45RA-CCR7+/-) from blood or uninvolved lymph node. The CDR3 in this case is CASSPASGDTEAFF. Read as DNA, the sequence is TGTGCCAGCTCACCGGCGTCGGGAGACACTGAAGCTTTCTTT.